This T cell receptor beta chain stems from a study of neurological immune-mediated disorders. Volunteers from a blood bank in Maryland, USA, made up the healthy controls. From germline, CDR1 is SGHTA and CDR2 FQGNSA. CDR3 length equals 15 residues. V was shortened by 5 bases and J by 2 bases, with 14 bases between the two germline ends. Overall study findings and caveats: The expanded clones of different subjects shared no CDR3 amino acid sequences (suggesting private repertoires in all groups). HTLV-1-associated myelopathy had the most TCR clonal expansion, whereas multiple sclerosis had the least (lower than in healthy controls).

The sample holds a few counts of this clonotype. Its cognate antigen is unknown. Synthesis of cDNA used 5'RACE (with 10-nucleotide random UMIs). TCRdb redid the calling of the 5' RACE reads with MiXCR, one entry per CDR3 protein. The data hold approximately 32,000 distinct CDR3 sequences, with 6% to 8.5% observed a single time. The sequence was collected from a woman between 40 and 50 years old in good health. The specimen sequenced was PBMCs. J is TRBJ2-3 and V is TRBV7-2; perhaps TRBD1 as D (6 bases). Here the CDR3 reads CASSQRTALTDTQYF. The CDR3 DNA reads TGTGCCAGCAGCCAACGGACAGCACTCACAGATACGCAGTATTTT.